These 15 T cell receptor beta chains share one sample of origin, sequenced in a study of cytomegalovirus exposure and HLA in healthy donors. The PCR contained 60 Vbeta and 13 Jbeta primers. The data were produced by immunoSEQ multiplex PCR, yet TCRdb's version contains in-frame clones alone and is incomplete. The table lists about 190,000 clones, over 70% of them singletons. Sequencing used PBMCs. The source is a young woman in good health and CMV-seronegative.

The CDR3 coding sequence is TGTGCCAGCAACGGTCCTTCCTATGGCTACACCTTC. Translated: CASNGPSYGYTF. The chain carries TRBV6-1 and TRBJ1-2; D gene unclear. The CDR3 covers 12 residues. Per the germline V gene, CDR1 is MNHNS and CDR2 is SASEGT. Trimming took off 7 bases at V and 4 bases at J, with 10 bases between the two ends.

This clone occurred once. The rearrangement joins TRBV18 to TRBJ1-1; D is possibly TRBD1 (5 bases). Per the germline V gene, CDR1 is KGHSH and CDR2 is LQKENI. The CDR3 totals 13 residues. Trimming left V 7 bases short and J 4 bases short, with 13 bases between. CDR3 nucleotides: TGTGCCAGCTTCCCCCAGGGTAGCACTGAAGCTTTCTTT. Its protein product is CASFPQGSTEAFF.

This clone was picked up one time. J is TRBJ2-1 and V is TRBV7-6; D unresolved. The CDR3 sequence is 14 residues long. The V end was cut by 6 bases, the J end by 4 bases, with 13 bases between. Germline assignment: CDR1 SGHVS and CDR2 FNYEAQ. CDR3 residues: CASRFRVEYNEQFF. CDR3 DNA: TGTGCCAGCAGGTTTAGAGTAGAGTACAATGAGCAGTTCTTC.

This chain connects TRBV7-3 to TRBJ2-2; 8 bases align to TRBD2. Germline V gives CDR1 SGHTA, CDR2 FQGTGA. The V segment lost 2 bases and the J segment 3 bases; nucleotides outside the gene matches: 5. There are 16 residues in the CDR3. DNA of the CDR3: TGTGCCAGCAGCTTATATAGCGGGGAGGACACCGGGGAGCTGTTTTTT. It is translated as CASSLYSGEDTGELFF.

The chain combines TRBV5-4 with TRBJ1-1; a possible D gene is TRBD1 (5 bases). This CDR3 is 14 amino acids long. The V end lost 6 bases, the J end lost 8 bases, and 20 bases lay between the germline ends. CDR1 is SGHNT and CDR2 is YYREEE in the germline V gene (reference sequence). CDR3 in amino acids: CASTLGEGSPEAFF. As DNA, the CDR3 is TGTGCCAGCACTTTGGGGGAGGGATCGCCAGAAGCTTTCTTT.

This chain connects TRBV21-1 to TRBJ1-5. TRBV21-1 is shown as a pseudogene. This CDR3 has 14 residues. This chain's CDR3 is CASSSRGGSQPQHF. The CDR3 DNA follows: TGTGCCAGCAGCTCCCGGGGGGGGTCCCAGCCCCAGCATTTT.

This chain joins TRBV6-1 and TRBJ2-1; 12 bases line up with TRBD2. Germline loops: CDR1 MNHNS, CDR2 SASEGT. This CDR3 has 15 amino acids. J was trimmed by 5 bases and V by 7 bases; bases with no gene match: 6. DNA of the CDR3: TGTGCCAGCACCAGACTAGCGGGAGCCGACAATGAGCAGTTCTTC. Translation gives CASTRLAGADNEQFF.

CDR3 coding DNA: TGTGCCAGCAGTTTAGGTAAGGGGCCGCGGACTGAAGCTTTCTTT. Amino acids: CASSLGKGPRTEAFF. The J gene is TRBJ1-1, the V gene TRBV27, with D perhaps matching TRBD1 (5 bases). Per germline, CDR1 MNHEY and CDR2 SMNVEV (reference sequence). V was cut by 2 bases and J by 5 bases, with 15 bases left in between. This CDR3 region has 15 residues.

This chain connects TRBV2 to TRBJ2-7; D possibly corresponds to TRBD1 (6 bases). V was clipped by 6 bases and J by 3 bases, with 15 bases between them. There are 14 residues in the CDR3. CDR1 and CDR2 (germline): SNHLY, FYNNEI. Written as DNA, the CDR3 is TGTGCCAGCAGACCCGGCAGGGGCAGCTACGAGCAGTACTTC. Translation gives CASRPGRGSYEQYF.

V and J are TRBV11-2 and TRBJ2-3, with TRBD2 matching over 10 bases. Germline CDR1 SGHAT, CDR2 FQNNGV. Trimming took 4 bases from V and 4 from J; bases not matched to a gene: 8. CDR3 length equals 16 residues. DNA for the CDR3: TGTGCCAGCAGCTGGGGGGGAGGACTAGCGGCAGATACGCAGTATTTT. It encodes CASSWGGGLAADTQYF.

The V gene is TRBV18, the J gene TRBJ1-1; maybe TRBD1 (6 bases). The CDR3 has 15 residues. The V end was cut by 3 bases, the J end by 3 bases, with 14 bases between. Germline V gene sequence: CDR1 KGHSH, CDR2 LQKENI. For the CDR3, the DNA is TGTGCCAGCTCACCTCTCAGGGCAGGGGACACTGAAGCTTTCTTT. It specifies CASSPLRAGDTEAFF.

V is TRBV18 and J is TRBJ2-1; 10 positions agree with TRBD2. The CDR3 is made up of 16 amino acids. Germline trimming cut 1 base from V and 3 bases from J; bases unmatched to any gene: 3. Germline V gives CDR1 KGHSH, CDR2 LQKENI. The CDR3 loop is CASSPLAGGYYNEQFF. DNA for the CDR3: TGTGCCAGCTCACCACTAGCGGGAGGTTACTACAATGAGCAGTTCTTC.

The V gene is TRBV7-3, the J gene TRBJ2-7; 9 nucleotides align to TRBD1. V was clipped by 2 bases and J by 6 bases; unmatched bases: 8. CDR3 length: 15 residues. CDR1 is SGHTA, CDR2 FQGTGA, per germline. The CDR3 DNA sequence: TGTGCCAGCAGCTTACAAAACAGGGGGCCGGGCGAGCAGTACTTC. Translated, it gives CASSLQNRGPGEQYF. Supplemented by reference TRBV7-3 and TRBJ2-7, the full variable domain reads GAGVSQTPSNKVTEKGKYVELRCDPISGHTALYWYRQSLGQGPEFLIYFQGTGAADDSGLPNDRFFAVRPEGSVSTLKIQRTERGDSAVYLCASSLQNRGPGEQYFGPGTRLTVT.

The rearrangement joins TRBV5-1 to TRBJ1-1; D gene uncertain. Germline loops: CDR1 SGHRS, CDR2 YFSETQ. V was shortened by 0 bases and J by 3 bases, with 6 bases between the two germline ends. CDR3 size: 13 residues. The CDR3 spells CASSLEPDTEAFF. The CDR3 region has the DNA TGCGCCAGCAGCTTGGAACCAGACACTGAAGCTTTCTTT.

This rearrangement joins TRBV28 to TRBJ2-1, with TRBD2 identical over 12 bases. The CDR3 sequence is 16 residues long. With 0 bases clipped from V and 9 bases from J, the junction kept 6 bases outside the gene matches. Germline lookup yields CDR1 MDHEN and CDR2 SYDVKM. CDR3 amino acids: CASSLWGLAGGFEQFF. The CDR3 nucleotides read TGTGCCAGCAGTTTATGGGGTCTAGCGGGGGGGTTTGAGCAGTTCTTC.